This record looks at one TCR beta chain sequence and its context. The target antigen is unknown. Not enrolled were patients with uncontrolled infection, other autoimmune disease, pregnancy or lactation. Based on clinical symptoms, serum thyroxine and TRAb, thyroid ultrasound and orbital computed tomography, diagnoses were reached. V lost 5 bases and J 10 bases, leaving 12 bases between the germline ends. Germline CDR1 and CDR2: SGHVS and FNYEAQ. CDR3 length: 12 amino acids. The data were obtained in a study of T cells in Graves' hyperthyroidism and ophthalmopathy. Study-wide results and limits: Blood samples included most of the expanded thyroid clonotypes exceeding 0.001.

Researchers amplified the TCR beta CDR3 regions from RNA transcripts. The HTBI primer set drove a first-round RT-PCR of the TCR CDR3. TCRdb called the multiplex PCR reads again in MiXCR, with one record for every CDR3 protein. The data show more than 500,000 distinct CDR3 sequences, around 45% seen once. This clonotype was sampled from an adult woman with Graves' disease, either hyperthyroidism or ophthalmopathy (not recorded which). The chain uses TRBV7-6 and TRBJ1-3, with a weak D call TRBD1 (6 bases). Sequencing was carried out using peripheral blood or thyroid tissue (not recorded which). CDR3 region: CASSRMDSTIYF. In DNA, the CDR3 is TGTGCCAGCAGCCGCATGGACAGTACCATATATTTT. The variable domain in full, completed from reference TRBV7-6 and TRBJ1-3, reads GAGVSQSPRYKVTKRGQDVALRCDPISGHVSLYWYRQALGQGPEFLTYFNYEAQQDKSGLPNDRFSAERPEGSISTLTIQRTEQRDSAMYRCASSRMDSTIYFGEGSWLTVV.